This T cell receptor (beta chain) was captured in a study of T-cell memory formation after mild COVID-19. Turning to the study itself: TCR clusters were mostly donor specific.

One entry per CDR3 protein results from TCRdb running MiXCR on the 5' RACE reads. The table lists about 310,000 distinct CDR3 sequences, 15% to 20% of them singletons. Germline CDR1 and CDR2: SEHNR and FQNEAQ (reference sequence). CDR3 length: 16 amino acids. Losses at the gene ends were 5 bases for V and 0 bases for J; bases not matched to a gene: 8. This clonotype showed up just a few times. The clonotype comes from a man aged 18-30 years who had mild COVID-19 (a few samples of this study predate the infection). Cell type and time point are not known. The chain combines TRBV7-9 with TRBJ2-3, with 7 bases lining up with TRBD1. The sequenced sample was PBMCs or a T cell subset sorted from them (not recorded which). This chain's CDR3 is CASSPRQGPSTDTQYF. The CDR3 nucleotides read TGTGCCAGCAGCCCCAGACAGGGACCAAGCACAGATACGCAGTATTTT.